The 26 T cell receptor beta chains below all came from one sample that was sequenced in a study of T cell changes during pregnancy in multiple sclerosis. TCRdb keeps only in-frame clones here, not all; method: immunoSEQ multiplex PCR. The sample carries approximately 23,000 clones, around 89% recorded once. Sample: CD8+ T cells from peripheral blood mononuclear cells, taken in the first trimester of pregnancy. Receptor source: a female donor with multiple sclerosis, enrolled in a pregnancy study.

The rearrangement uses TRBV2 and TRBJ2-5, with D possibly matching TRBD1 (5 bases). Trimming removed 7 bases from V and 3 bases from J, with 15 bases in between. Germline V gene data show CDR1 as SNHLY and CDR2 as FYNNEI. This CDR3 comprises 14 residues. CDR3 coding DNA: TGTGCCAGCACCAGGGTGTTGATAAAAGAGACCCAGTACTTC. It translates to CASTRVLIKETQYF.

Sample share makes this clone medium-sized (0.01 to 0.1%). This sequence joins TRBV28 and TRBJ1-1; D not certain. The V gene's germline CDR1 is MDHEN and CDR2 SYDVKM. This CDR3 spans 13 amino acids. V shed 2 bases and J shed 2 bases, with 6 bases lying between them. CDR3 DNA sequence: TGTGCCAGCAGTTTAGTTTTAAACACTGAAGCTTTCTTT. Its translation: CASSLVLNTEAFF.

Written as DNA, the CDR3 is TGTGCCAGTAGTATTTATCAGGGGGCCGGGGAGCTGTTTTTT. Protein: CASSIYQGAGELFF. The chain is built from TRBV19 and TRBJ2-2; 7 nucleotides align to TRBD1. V trimming: 3 bases; J trimming: 6 bases; junction bases outside the gene matches: 4. The CDR3 loop spans 14 amino acids. Germline CDR1 is LNHDA and CDR2 is SQIVND (reference sequence).

This clone occurred once. This sequence joins TRBV6-4 and TRBJ2-3; 9 bases are shared with TRBD2. Germline CDR1 and CDR2: MRHNA and SNTAGT. Trimming removed 4 bases from V and 0 bases from J; junction bases left unmatched: 5. The CDR3 totals 16 residues. Here the CDR3 reads CASSAEAGGSTDTQYF. The DNA for the CDR3 is TGTGCCAGCAGTGCCGAAGCGGGAGGAAGCACAGATACGCAGTATTTT.

The chain joins TRBV19 to TRBJ1-2; maybe TRBD1 (5 bases). The length of the CDR3 is 13 residues. Trimming shortened V by 1 base and J by 4 bases, and 7 bases separated the two germline ends. Germline-derived CDR1 and CDR2 are LNHDA and SQIVND (reference sequence). In DNA form, the CDR3 reads TGTGCCAGTAGTATAGGGGGCGCCTATGGCTACACCTTC. This gives the protein CASSIGGAYGYTF.

The chain is built from TRBV5-5 and TRBJ2-1, with D perhaps matching TRBD2 (6 bases). The CDR3 length is 16 residues. V shed 2 bases and J shed 3 bases, with 15 bases lying between them. The V gene's germline CDR1 is SGHKS and CDR2 YYEKEE (reference sequence). CDR3 residues: CASSFGTPWDYNEQFF. The CDR3, as DNA: TGTGCCAGCAGCTTTGGGACTCCATGGGACTACAATGAGCAGTTCTTC.

J is TRBJ2-7 and V is TRBV7-2; 9 bases are shared with TRBD2. V lost 11 bases to trimming and J lost 5 bases; unmatched junction nucleotides: 7. The CDR3 runs to 12 residues. CDR1 SGHTA and CDR2 FQGNSA come from the germline V gene. DNA of the CDR3: TGTGCCGGGGGCGGGAGGGCCGACGAGCAGTACTTC. Residues: CAGGGRADEQYF.

The chain is built from TRBV18 and TRBJ2-1; 9 bases align to TRBD1. The CDR3 covers 14 residues. The trim removed 2 bases at V and 8 bases at J, leaving 4 bases unmatched. CDR1 is KGHSH, CDR2 LQKENI, per germline. The CDR3 loop reads CASSPTGGFDEQFF. CDR3 sequence (DNA): TGTGCCAGCTCACCAACAGGGGGCTTCGATGAGCAGTTCTTC. Full variable domain (rest looked up from reference TRBV18 and TRBJ2-1): NAGVMQNPRHLVRRRGQEARLRCSPMKGHSHVYWYRQLPEEGLKFMVYLQKENIIDESGMPKERFSAEFPKEGPSILRIQQVVRGDSAAYFCASSPTGGFDEQFFGPGTRLTVL.

The gene calls are TRBV5-4 and TRBJ2-1, with TRBD1 as a possible D gene (6 bases). The CDR3 runs 13 residues. V gave up 5 bases and J gave up 5 bases, with 11 bases separating them. Germline CDR1 SGHNT, CDR2 YYREEE (reference sequence). The CDR3 region has the DNA TGTGCCAGCAGTCAAGACAGGAACAATGAGCAGTTCTTC. This translates into CASSQDRNNEQFF.

This rearrangement joins TRBV28 to TRBJ2-5; a possible D gene is TRBD2 (5 bases). The germline gives CDR1 MDHEN, CDR2 SYDVKM. Between the trimmed V and J ends, which lost 7 bases and 1 base, there was a span of 22 bases. CDR3 length: 17 residues. CDR3 DNA sequence: TGTGCCAGCACTATGTATCAAGGCCGAGGGTCCCAAGAGACCCAGTACTTC. Translating gives CASTMYQGRGSQETQYF. Drawing the rest from reference TRBV28 and TRBJ2-5, the complete variable domain is DVKVTQSSRYLVKRTGEKVFLECVQDMDHENMFWYRQDPGLGLRLIYFSYDVKMKEKGDIPEGYSVSREKKERFSLILESASTNQTSMYLCASTMYQGRGSQETQYFGPGTRLLVL.

The V gene is TRBV11-2, the J gene TRBJ2-7; D unresolved. There are 13 residues in the CDR3. Looked up from germline, CDR1 is SGHAT and CDR2 is FQNNGV. Trimming left V 3 bases short and J 0 bases short, with 6 bases between. In nucleotides, the CDR3 is TGTGCCAGCAGCTTGTCTGTCTCCTACGAGCAGTACTTC. Encoded protein: CASSLSVSYEQYF.

The chain couples TRBV7-9 to TRBJ1-2; D is ambiguous. V gave up 5 bases and J gave up 3 bases, with 7 bases separating them. Germline CDR1 SEHNR, CDR2 FQNEAQ (reference sequence). The CDR3 is 12 residues long. DNA of the CDR3: TGTGCCAGCAGCACGGCGGACTATGGCTACACCTTC. Translating gives CASSTADYGYTF.

V and J are TRBV30 and TRBJ1-4; 8 bases are shared with TRBD1. V lost 6 bases and J lost 8; bases outside the gene matches: 8. Germline CDR1 GTSNPN, CDR2 SVGIG (reference sequence). The CDR3 totals 13 residues. CDR3 protein: CACSGTGREKLFF. The CDR3 DNA is TGTGCCTGTTCCGGGACAGGACGGGAAAAACTGTTTTTT.

The chain is built from TRBV6-4 and TRBJ2-3; 9 positions match TRBD1. The CDR3 covers 15 residues. From germline, CDR1 is MRHNA and CDR2 SNTAGT. J was trimmed by 2 bases and V by 3 bases; bases with no gene match: 3. Written as DNA, the CDR3 is TGTGCCAGCAGTGAAGGGACAGGGTTCACAGATACGCAGTATTTT. Protein sequence: CASSEGTGFTDTQYF.

This clone has only a few counts. The chain employs TRBV4-2 and TRBJ2-4; 8 positions agree with TRBD2. Germline V gene data show CDR1 as LGHNA and CDR2 as YNFKEQ. Unmatched junction bases numbered 13, after V lost 2 bases and J lost 7 bases. CDR3 length: 17 amino acids. The CDR3 nucleotides read TGTGCCAGCAGCCAAAAGACGGGGCTAGCGGGTGGGAACATTCAGTACTTC. Amino acid sequence: CASSQKTGLAGGNIQYF.

The chain recombines TRBV12-5 with TRBJ2-2; D gene unclear. Trimming took 5 bases from V and 5 from J, leaving 6 bases between them. The length of the CDR3 is 12 residues. Germline V gene data show CDR1 as LGHNT and CDR2 as FRNRAP. This CDR3 reads CASGPVTGELFF. Here the CDR3 DNA reads TGTGCTAGTGGTCCCGTTACCGGGGAGCTGTTTTTT.

CDR3 DNA sequence: TGTGCCAGTAGTTGGACAGGGGGCTTCAGAAATTCACCCCTCCACTTT. Amino acid sequence: CASSWTGGFRNSPLHF. This chain connects TRBV19 to TRBJ1-6; TRBD1 matches 11 bases. V lost 5 bases, J lost 7 bases, and 7 bases stayed unmatched. There are 16 residues in the CDR3. CDR1 and CDR2 (germline): LNHDA, SQIVND (reference sequence).

V and J are TRBV10-3 and TRBJ2-7; 14 nucleotides align to TRBD2. The ends lost 10 bases at V and 7 bases at J; junction bases unmatched: 6. Germline assignment: CDR1 ENHRY and CDR2 SYGVKD. This CDR3 spans 13 amino acids. The CDR3 DNA follows: TGTGCCACCGGGACTAGCGGGAGCGGGGAGCAGTACTTC. It yields the protein CATGTSGSGEQYF.

The chain carries TRBV30 and TRBJ1-4; the match to TRBD1 covers 8 bases. The CDR3 runs to 15 residues. The V segment lost 0 bases and the J segment 5 bases; nucleotides outside the gene matches: 5. The germline V gene has CDR1 GTSNPN and CDR2 SVGIG (reference sequence). The CDR3 DNA is TGTGCCTGGAGTGTAGAGGGACAGGAAAATGAAAAACTGTTTTTT. It specifies CAWSVEGQENEKLFF.

The gene calls are TRBV9 and TRBJ2-1, with 9 bases identical to TRBD2. This CDR3 spans 16 amino acids. The trim removed 0 bases at V and 6 bases at J, leaving 7 bases unmatched. CDR1 and CDR2 from the germline V gene are SGDLS and YYNGEE. DNA for the CDR3: TGTGCCAGCAGCGTAGTTGGTAGCGGGAGAATCAATGAGCAGTTCTTC. This translates into CASSVVGSGRINEQFF.

The DNA for the CDR3 is TGTGCCAGCAGTTACGGGTGGGGGGATCAGCCCCAGCATTTT. This translates into CASSYGWGDQPQHF. The chain has TRBV6-5 and TRBJ1-5; tentatively, D is TRBD1 (5 bases). Germline-derived CDR1 and CDR2 are MNHEY and SVGAGI. Trimming shortened V by 2 bases and J by 5 bases, and 10 bases separated the two germline ends. The CDR3 is 14 residues long.

The chain carries TRBV15 and TRBJ1-1; a possible D gene is TRBD1 (5 bases). V lost 0 bases to trimming and J lost 3 bases, with 11 bases between them. This CDR3 contains 15 residues. Germline V gene sequence: CDR1 LNHNV, CDR2 YYDKDF (reference sequence). DNA of the CDR3: TGTGCCACCAGCAGAGATCCGGGCAGGGACACTGAAGCTTTCTTT. Residues: CATSRDPGRDTEAFF.

The gene calls are TRBV29-1 and TRBJ1-1, with 9 bases aligning to TRBD1. This CDR3 comprises 14 residues. The germline gives CDR1 SQVTM, CDR2 ANQGSEA. With 6 bases clipped from V and 2 bases from J, the junction kept 7 bases outside the gene matches. The CDR3 coding sequence is TGCAGCGTGTGGGGACAGGGCGGAAACACTGAAGCTTTCTTT. Residues: CSVWGQGGNTEAFF.

This clone came up once. The chain combines TRBV10-3 with TRBJ2-7; perhaps TRBD2 as D (6 bases). Trimming took 7 bases from V and 5 from J, leaving 18 bases between them. The CDR3 runs to 14 residues. In germline, CDR1 is ENHRY, CDR2 SYGVKD. The CDR3 DNA reads as TGTGCCATCACCCCGGGACTCAATCTAAACGAGCAGTACTTC. Translation gives CAITPGLNLNEQYF.

The CDR3 region is CSALGGPYGYTF. The CDR3 bases are TGCAGCGCCCTGGGGGGTCCCTATGGCTACACCTTC. The J gene is TRBJ1-2, the V gene TRBV29-1, with D possibly being TRBD1 (5 bases). V lost 7 bases and J lost 4, with 13 bases in between. There are 12 residues in the CDR3. Germline values: CDR1 SQVTM, CDR2 ANQGSEA.

The chain joins TRBV5-1 to TRBJ1-2; D possibly corresponds to TRBD1 (6 bases). Looked up from germline, CDR1 is SGHRS and CDR2 is YFSETQ. V lost 3 bases and J 6 bases, leaving 18 bases between the germline ends. The CDR3 is made up of 15 amino acids. CDR3 loop: CASSWGQFGFNGYTF. In nucleotides, the CDR3 is TGCGCCAGCAGCTGGGGACAATTCGGATTCAATGGCTACACCTTC.